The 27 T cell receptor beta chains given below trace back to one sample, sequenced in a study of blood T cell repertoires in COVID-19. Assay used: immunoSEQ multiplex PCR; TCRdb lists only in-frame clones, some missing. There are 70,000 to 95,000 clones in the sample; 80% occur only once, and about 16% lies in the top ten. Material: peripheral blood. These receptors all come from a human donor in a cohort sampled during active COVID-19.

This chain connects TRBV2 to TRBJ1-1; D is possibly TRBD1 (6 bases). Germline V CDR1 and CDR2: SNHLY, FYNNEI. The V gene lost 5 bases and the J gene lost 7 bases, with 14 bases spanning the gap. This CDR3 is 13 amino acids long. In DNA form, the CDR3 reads TGTGCCAGCAGTCCACAGGGCGTTAGTGAAGCTTTCTTT. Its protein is CASSPQGVSEAFF.

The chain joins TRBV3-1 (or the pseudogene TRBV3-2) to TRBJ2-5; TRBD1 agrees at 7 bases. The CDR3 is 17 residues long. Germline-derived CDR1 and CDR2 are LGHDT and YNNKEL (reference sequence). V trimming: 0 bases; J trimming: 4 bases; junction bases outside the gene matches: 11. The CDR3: CASSQDLGRHRGETQYF. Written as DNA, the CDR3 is TGTGCCAGCAGCCAAGATCTCGGCAGGCACAGGGGAGAGACCCAGTACTTC.

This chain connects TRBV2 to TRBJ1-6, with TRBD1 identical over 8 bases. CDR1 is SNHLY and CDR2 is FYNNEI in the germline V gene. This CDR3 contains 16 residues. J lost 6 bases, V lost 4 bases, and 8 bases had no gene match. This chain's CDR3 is CASSGDRGIGNSPLHF. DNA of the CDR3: TGTGCCAGCAGTGGAGACAGGGGAATTGGTAATTCACCCCTCCACTTT.

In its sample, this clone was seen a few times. CDR3 in DNA: TGCGCCAGCAGTCAATCGTGGCGACTAGAAGAAAACATTCAGTACTTC. Translation gives CASSQSWRLEENIQYF. The chain carries TRBV23-1 and TRBJ2-4, with a possible D match to TRBD2 (6 bases). TRBV23-1 is an open reading frame, and its role is uncertain. The CDR3 is 16 amino acids. Trimming removed 0 bases at V and 5 bases at J, with 14 bases between.

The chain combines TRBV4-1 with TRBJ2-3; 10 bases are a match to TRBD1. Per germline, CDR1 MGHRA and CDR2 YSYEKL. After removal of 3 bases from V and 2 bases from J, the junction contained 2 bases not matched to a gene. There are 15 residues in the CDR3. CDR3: CASSQGQGPTDTQYF. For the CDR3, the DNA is TGCGCCAGCAGCCAGGGACAGGGGCCCACAGATACGCAGTATTTT.

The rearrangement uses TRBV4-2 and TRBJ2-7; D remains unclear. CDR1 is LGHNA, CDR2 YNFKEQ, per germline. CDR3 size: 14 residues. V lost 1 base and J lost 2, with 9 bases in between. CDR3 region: CASSQGTVTYEQYF. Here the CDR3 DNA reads TGTGCCAGCAGCCAAGGAACAGTAACCTACGAGCAGTACTTC.

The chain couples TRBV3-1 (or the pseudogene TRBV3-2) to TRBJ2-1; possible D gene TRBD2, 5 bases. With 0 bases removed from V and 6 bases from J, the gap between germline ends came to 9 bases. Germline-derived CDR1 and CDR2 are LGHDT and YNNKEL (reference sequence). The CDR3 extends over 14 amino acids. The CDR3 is CASSQDPSPNEQFF. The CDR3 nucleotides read TGTGCCAGCAGCCAAGATCCTAGCCCCAATGAGCAGTTCTTC.

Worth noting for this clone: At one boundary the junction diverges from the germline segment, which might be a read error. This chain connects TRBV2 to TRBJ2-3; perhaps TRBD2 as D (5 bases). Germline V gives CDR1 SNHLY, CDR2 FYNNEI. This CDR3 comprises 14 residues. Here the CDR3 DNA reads TGTGCCACCAGGAGGTATCCTAGCACGGATACGCAGTATTTT. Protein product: CATRRYPSTDTQYF.

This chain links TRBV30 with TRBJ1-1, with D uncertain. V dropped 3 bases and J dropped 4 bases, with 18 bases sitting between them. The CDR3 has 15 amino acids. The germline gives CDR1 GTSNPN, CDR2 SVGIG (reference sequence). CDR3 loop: CAWSPRGRGSTEAFF. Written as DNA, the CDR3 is TGTGCCTGGAGCCCTCGGGGTCGCGGTAGCACTGAAGCTTTCTTT.

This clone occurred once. This CDR3 is CATSRTGTREETQYF. The CDR3 DNA follows: TGTGCCACCAGCCGTACCGGGACTAGGGAAGAGACCCAGTACTTC. The rearrangement uses TRBV15 and TRBJ2-5, with 8 bases lining up with TRBD2. This CDR3 region has 15 residues. After removal of 5 bases from V and 3 bases from J, the junction contained 8 bases not matched to a gene. In germline, CDR1 is LNHNV, CDR2 YYDKDF (reference sequence).

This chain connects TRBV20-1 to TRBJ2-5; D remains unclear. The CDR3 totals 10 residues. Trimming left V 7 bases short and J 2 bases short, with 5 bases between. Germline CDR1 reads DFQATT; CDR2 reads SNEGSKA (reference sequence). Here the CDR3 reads CSVQQETQYF. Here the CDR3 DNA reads TGCAGTGTCCAACAAGAGACCCAGTACTTC.

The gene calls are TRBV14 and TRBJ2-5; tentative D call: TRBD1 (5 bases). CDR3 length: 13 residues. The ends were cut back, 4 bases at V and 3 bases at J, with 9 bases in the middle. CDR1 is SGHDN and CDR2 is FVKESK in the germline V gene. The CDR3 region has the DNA TGTGCCAGCAGCCGGCCAGGGAAAGAGACCCAGTACTTC. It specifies CASSRPGKETQYF.

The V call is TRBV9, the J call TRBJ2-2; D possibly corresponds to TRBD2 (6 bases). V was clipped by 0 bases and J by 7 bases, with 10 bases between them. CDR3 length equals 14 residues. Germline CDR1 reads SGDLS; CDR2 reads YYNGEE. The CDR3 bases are TGTGCCAGCAGCGTAGCTGGGGGGATCGGGGAGCTGTTTTTT. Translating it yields CASSVAGGIGELFF.

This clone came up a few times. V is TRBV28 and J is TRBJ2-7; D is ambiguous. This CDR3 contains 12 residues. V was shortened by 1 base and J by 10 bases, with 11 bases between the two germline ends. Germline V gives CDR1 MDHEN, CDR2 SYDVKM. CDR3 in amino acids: CASSLYFASQYF. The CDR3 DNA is TGTGCCAGCAGTTTATATTTTGCTAGTCAGTACTTC.

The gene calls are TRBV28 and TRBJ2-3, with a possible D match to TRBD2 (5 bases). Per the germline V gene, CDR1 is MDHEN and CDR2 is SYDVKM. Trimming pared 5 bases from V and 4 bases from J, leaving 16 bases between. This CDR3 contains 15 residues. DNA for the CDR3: TGTGCCAGCAGTACGGCGGGTTTCGGGGCAGATACGCAGTATTTT. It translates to CASSTAGFGADTQYF.

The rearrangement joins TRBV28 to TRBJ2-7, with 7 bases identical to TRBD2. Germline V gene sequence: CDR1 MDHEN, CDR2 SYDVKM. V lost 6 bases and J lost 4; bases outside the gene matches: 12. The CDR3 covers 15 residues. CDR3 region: CASSRTGGRVYEQYF. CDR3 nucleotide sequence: TGTGCCAGCAGCCGAACGGGAGGTCGGGTATACGAGCAGTACTTC.

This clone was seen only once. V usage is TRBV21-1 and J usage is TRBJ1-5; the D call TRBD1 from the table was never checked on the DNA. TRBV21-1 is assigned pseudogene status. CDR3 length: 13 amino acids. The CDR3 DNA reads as TGTGCCAGCATCAAGACAGGGGACCAGCCCCAGCATTTT. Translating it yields CASIKTGDQPQHF.

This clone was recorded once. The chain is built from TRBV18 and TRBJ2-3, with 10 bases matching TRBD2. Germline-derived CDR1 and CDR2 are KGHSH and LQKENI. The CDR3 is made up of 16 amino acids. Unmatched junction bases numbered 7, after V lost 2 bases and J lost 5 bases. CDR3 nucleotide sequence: TGTGCCAGCTCACCATCGAGCGGGAGGGCTGGAGATACGCAGTATTTT. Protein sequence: CASSPSSGRAGDTQYF.

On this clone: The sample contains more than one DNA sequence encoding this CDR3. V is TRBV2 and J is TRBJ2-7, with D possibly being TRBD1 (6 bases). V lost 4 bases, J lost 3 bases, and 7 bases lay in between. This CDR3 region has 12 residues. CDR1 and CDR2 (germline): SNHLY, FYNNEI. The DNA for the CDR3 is TGTGCCAGCAGTGTGGACAGCTACGAGCAGTACTTC. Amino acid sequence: CASSVDSYEQYF. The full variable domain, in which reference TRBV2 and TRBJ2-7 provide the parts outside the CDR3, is EPEVTQTPSHQVTQMGQEVILRCVPISNHLYFYWYRQILGQKVEFLVSFYNNEISEKSEIFDDQFSVERPDGSNFTLKIRSTKLEDSAMYFCASSVDSYEQYFGPGTRLTVT.

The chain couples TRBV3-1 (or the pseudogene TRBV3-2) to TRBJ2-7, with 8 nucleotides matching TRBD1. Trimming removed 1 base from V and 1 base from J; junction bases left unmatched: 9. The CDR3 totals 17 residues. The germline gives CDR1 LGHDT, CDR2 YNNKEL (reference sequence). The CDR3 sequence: CASSQGGQGQRSYEQYF. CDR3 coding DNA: TGTGCCAGCAGCCAAGGCGGACAGGGACAGAGGTCCTACGAGCAGTACTTC.

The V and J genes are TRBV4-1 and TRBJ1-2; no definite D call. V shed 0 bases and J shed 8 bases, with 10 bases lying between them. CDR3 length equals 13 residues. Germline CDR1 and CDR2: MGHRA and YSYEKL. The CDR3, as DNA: TGCGCCAGCAGCCAAGAGCTCGCGGAGGGCTACACCTTC. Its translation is CASSQELAEGYTF.

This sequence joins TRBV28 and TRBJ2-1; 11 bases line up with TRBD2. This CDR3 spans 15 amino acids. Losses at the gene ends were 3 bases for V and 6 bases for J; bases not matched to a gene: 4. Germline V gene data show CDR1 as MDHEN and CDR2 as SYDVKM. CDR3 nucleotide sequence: TGTGCCAGCAGTTTCTTTAGCGGGAGGGGCAATGAGCAGTTCTTC. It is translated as CASSFFSGRGNEQFF.

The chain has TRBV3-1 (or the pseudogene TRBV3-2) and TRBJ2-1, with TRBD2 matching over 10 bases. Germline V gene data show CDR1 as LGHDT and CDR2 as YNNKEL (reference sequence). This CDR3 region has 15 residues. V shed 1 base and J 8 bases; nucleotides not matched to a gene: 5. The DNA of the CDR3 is TGTGCCAGCAGCCAAGTGAGCGGGAGGGGCCATGAGCAGTTCTTC. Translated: CASSQVSGRGHEQFF.

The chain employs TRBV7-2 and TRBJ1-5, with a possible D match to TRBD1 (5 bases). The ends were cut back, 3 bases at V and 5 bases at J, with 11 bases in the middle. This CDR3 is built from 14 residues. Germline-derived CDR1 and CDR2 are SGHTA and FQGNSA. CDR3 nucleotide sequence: TGTGCCAGCAGCTTTTGGGGCCCCGATCAGCCCCAGCATTTT. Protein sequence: CASSFWGPDQPQHF.

CDR3 in DNA: TGTGCCAGTAGTCCCATCCCCGGGACAGGGTCTTCGGATGAGCAGTTCTTC. It yields the protein CASSPIPGTGSSDEQFF. This chain uses TRBV19 with TRBJ2-1; TRBD1 aligns across 9 bases. J lost 8 bases, V lost 5 bases, and 16 bases had no gene match. This CDR3 is 17 amino acids long. CDR1 and CDR2 (germline): LNHDA, SQIVND (reference sequence). Looking up the rest from reference TRBV19 and TRBJ2-1 gives the full variable domain: DGGITQSPKYLFRKEGQNVTLSCEQNLNHDAMYWYRQDPGQGLRLIYYSQIVNDFQKGDIAEGYSVSREKKESFPLTVTSAQKNPTAFYLCASSPIPGTGSSDEQFFGPGTRLTVL.

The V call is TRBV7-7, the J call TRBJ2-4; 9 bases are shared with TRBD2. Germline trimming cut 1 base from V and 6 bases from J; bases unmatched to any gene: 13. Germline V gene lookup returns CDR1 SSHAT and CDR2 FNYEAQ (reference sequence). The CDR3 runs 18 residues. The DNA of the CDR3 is TGTGCCAGCAGCTTAGGGGGACTAGCTAGTGATTTAAGAAACATTCAGTACTTC. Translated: CASSLGGLASDLRNIQYF.

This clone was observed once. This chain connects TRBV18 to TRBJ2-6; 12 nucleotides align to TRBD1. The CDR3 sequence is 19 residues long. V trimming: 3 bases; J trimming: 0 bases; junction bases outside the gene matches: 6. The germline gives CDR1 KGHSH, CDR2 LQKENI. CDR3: CASSPMGTGGFSGANVLTF. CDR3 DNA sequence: TGTGCCAGCTCACCTATGGGGACAGGGGGCTTCTCTGGGGCCAACGTCCTGACTTTC.